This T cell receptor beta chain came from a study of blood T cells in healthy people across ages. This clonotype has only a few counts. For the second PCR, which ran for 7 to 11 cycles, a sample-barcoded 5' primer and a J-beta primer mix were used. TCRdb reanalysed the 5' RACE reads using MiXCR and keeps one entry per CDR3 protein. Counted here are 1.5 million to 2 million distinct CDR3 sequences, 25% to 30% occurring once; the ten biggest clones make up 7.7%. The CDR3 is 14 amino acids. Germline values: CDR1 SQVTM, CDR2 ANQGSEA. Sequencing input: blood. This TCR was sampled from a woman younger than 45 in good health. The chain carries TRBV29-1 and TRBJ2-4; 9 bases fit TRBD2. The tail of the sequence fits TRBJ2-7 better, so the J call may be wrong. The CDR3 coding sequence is TGCAGCGTTGTCAAGCGGGAGGCCCCCAACGAGCAGTACTTC. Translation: CSVVKREAPNEQYF.